The clone carrying this T cell receptor (beta chain) has a handful of counts. Authors' analysis steps: Quantification of nucleated cells was approximated via reference gene primer amplification. TCRdb's copy holds only in-frame clones and misses some; the assay was immunoSEQ multiplex PCR. The D gene and trimming were derived from the DNA, and the V and J assignments and clone size from that table. The sample has about 270,000 clones; 88% are singletons. The data originate from a study of blood T cell repertoires in COVID-19. Study-level background: Nucleic acid was either cDNA or gDNA, and it came from T cells, B-cell-depleted T cells, or PBMCs.

The germline gives CDR1 LGHDT, CDR2 YNNKEL (reference sequence). The CDR3 has 15 amino acids. Between the trimmed V and J ends, which lost 4 bases and 4 bases, there was a span of 16 bases. The source material was PBMCs or T cells enriched from blood (not recorded which). V and J are TRBV3-1 (or the pseudogene TRBV3-2) and TRBJ1-2, with D uncertain. This receptor was obtained from a woman aged 50 to 60 who had recovered from COVID-19. CDR3 DNA: TGTGCCAGCAGCCCCCAGGTGGAGGACCGCTATGGCTACACCTTC. Amino acid sequence: CASSPQVEDRYGYTF.